The clone carrying this TCR beta chain showed up just a few times. Its antigen remains unknown. V lost 5 bases and J lost 6; bases outside the gene matches: 10. CDR3 size: 16 residues. CDR1 is SGHTA and CDR2 is FQGNSA in the germline V gene. This sample stems from a study of T cell repertoires in cytomegalovirus infection. A single record per CDR3 protein comes from TCRdb applying MiXCR to the reads. The sample shows 100,000 to 150,000 distinct CDR3 sequences, 24% of them seen only once. The source of this sequence is a human donor in good health (CMV status not recorded). Some clones in this sample may be carry-over from other donors' samples. The sequenced sample consisted of PBMCs, sequenced either directly or after in vitro stimulation (not recorded which). The chain carries TRBV7-2 and TRBJ1-4, with 9 bases aligning to TRBD1. The CDR3 loop reads CASSPGQGVPDEKLFF. The CDR3 DNA sequence: TGTGCCAGCAGCCCGGGACAGGGTGTGCCGGATGAAAAACTGTTTTTT.